Shown below are 4 T cell receptor beta chains from a single sample sequenced in a study of T cells in Graves' hyperthyroidism and ophthalmopathy. The investigators amplified TCR beta CDR3 regions from RNA transcripts. The HTBI primer set served for first-round RT-PCR of the TCR CDR3. TCRdb reprocessed the multiplex PCR reads via MiXCR and lists one record per CDR3 protein. The table lists approximately 380,000 distinct CDR3 sequences, over 12% of them singletons. Material for sequencing was blood. These receptors originate from a man aged 50-60 years with Graves' ophthalmopathy.

This clonotype was counted many times. V gene TRBV20-1 combines with J gene TRBJ1-1; D perhaps matches TRBD1 (5 bases). V lost 0 bases, J lost 7 bases, and 12 bases lay in between. Looked up from germline, CDR1 is DFQATT and CDR2 is SNEGSKA (reference sequence). CDR3 length equals 13 residues. The CDR3 DNA reads as TGCAGTGCTAGAGATGGAGGGGTCGGTGAAGCTTTCTTT. The encoded protein is CSARDGGVGEAFF.

The chain uses TRBV5-4 and TRBJ2-1; 13 bases match TRBD2. J lost 9 bases, V lost 2 bases, and 8 bases had no gene match. CDR3 size: 16 residues. The germline gives CDR1 SGHNT, CDR2 YYREEE (reference sequence). CDR3 DNA sequence: TGTGCCAGCAGCTTACCGGGACTAGCGGGATCGGGTGAGCAGTTCTTC. This gives the protein CASSLPGLAGSGEQFF. Full variable domain (missing parts from reference TRBV5-4 and TRBJ2-1): ETGVTQSPTHLIKTRGQQVTLRCSSQSGHNTVSWYQQALGQGPQFIFQYYREEENGRGNFPPRFSGLQFPNYSSELNVNALELDDSALYLCASSLPGLAGSGEQFFGPGTRLTVL.

CDR3 in amino acids: CSVLDNFYGYTF. The CDR3 nucleotides read TGCAGCGTACTGGACAACTTCTATGGCTACACCTTC. The rearrangement uses TRBV29-1 and TRBJ1-2, with a weak D call TRBD1 (5 bases). The CDR3 covers 12 residues. Looked up from germline, CDR1 is SQVTM and CDR2 is ANQGSEA. Trimming stripped 6 bases from V and 4 bases from J, with 12 bases between.

There are many counts of this clonotype. The rearrangement joins TRBV3-1 to TRBJ1-5, with D possibly being TRBD1 (5 bases). Looked up from germline, CDR1 is LGHDT and CDR2 is YNNKEL (reference sequence). CDR3 size: 13 residues. Trimming pared 5 bases from V and 5 bases from J, leaving 10 bases between. The CDR3 spells CASSNQGDQPQHF. The CDR3 nucleotides are TGTGCCAGCAGCAATCAGGGAGATCAGCCCCAGCATTTT.